Listed below are T cell receptor beta chains from one sample, sequenced in a study of OX40 agonist ivuxolimab in advanced cancers. Libraries were prepared by immunoSEQ multiplex PCR; TCRdb keeps only in-frame clonotypes and omits some of them. The table lists 60,000 to 75,000 clones, about four fifths of them singletons. Sequencing was performed on CD4+ or CD8+ T cells sorted from blood, taken in a trial of the OX40 agonist ivuxolimab. The receptors originated from an adult with an advanced solid tumor such as melanoma, head and neck, liver or kidney cancer. The CDR3 runs from the conserved cysteine through the conserved F or W. D genes are given only for firm matches. A row's size may be missing; if present it is once, few, many or a size class.

J gene	V gene	clone size	D gene	CDR3 protein	CDR3 DNA
TRBJ2-7	TRBV29-1	-	-	CSAVGVFSYEQYF	TGCAGCGCCGTCGGGGTTTTCTCCTACGAGCAGTACTTC
TRBJ1-2	TRBV30	-	-	CAGNLDNYGYTF	TGTGCCGGTAATCTAGATAACTATGGCTACACCTTC
TRBJ1-1	TRBV4-3	-	-	CASSRSGQNTEAFF	TGCGCCAGCAGCCGATCAGGACAGAACACTGAAGCTTTCTTT
TRBJ1-3	TRBV4-1	-	-	CASSQDNAPGNTIYF	TGCGCCAGCAGCCAAGACAACGCGCCTGGAAACACCATATATTTT
TRBJ2-7	TRBV7-9	-	-	CASSLDGGISYEQYF	TGTGCCAGCAGCTTAGATGGCGGGATTTCCTACGAGCAGTACTTC
TRBJ2-3	TRBV7-8	-	TRBD1	CASSPGQGDTDTQYF	TGTGCCAGCAGCCCTGGACAGGGTGACACAGATACGCAGTATTTT
TRBJ1-2	TRBV7-9	few	-	CASSLVVSYYGYTF	TGTGCCAGCAGCTTAGTGGTCTCTTACTATGGCTACACCTTC
TRBJ2-5	TRBV5-4	-	TRBD2	CASSLSLAGYETQYF	TGTGCCAGCAGCTTGTCGCTAGCGGGGTATGAGACCCAGTACTTC
TRBJ1-6	TRBV15	-	-	CATSDRNSPLHF	TGTGCCACCAGTGACAGGAATTCACCCCTCCACTTT
TRBJ2-1	TRBV6-1	-	TRBD1	CASRGGQGSYNEQFF	TGTGCCAGCAGGGGGGGACAGGGCTCCTACAATGAGCAGTTCTTC
TRBJ1-2	TRBV29-1	-	-	CSVEDSAGAEGGYTF	TGCAGCGTTGAAGATAGTGCAGGGGCGGAGGGGGGCTACACCTTC
TRBJ1-1	TRBV5-4	-	TRBD1	CASSPQGARGTEAFF	TGTGCCAGCAGCCCCCAGGGGGCAAGGGGCACTGAAGCTTTCTTT
TRBJ1-5	TRBV4-1	-	-	CASSQVETGMFQPQHF	TGCGCCAGCAGCCAAGTGGAAACAGGGATGTTCCAGCCCCAGCATTTT
TRBJ1-5	TRBV19	once	-	CASSIGALSSNQPQHF	TGTGCCAGTAGTATCGGGGCACTGAGTAGCAATCAGCCCCAGCATTTT
TRBJ2-3	TRBV6-5	once	TRBD2	CASKTSGIPDTQYF	TGTGCCAGCAAAACTAGCGGGATCCCGGATACGCAGTATTTT
TRBJ2-3	TRBV10-3	-	-	CAISESMAGLTDTQYF	TGTGCCATCAGTGAGTCGATGGCAGGACTCACAGATACGCAGTATTTT
TRBJ1-1	TRBV19	-	-	CASSHLRDATEAFF	TGTGCCAGTAGTCACCTGCGGGACGCCACCGAAGCTTTCTTT
TRBJ2-1	TRBV7-9	-	TRBD2	CASSPAVASGSNEQFF	TGTGCCAGCAGCCCAGCGGTGGCTAGCGGAAGCAATGAGCAGTTCTTC
TRBJ1-1	TRBV19	-	-	CASSIDQRRGREAFF	TGTGCCAGTAGTATAGATCAGAGGAGGGGACGTGAAGCTTTCTTT
TRBJ1-5	TRBV5-6	few	-	CASSFYRPLDNQPQHF	TGTGCCAGCAGCTTCTACCGACCCCTGGACAATCAGCCCCAGCATTTT
TRBJ1-1	TRBV7-6	-	TRBD1	CASSLEDRVTEAFF	TGTGCCAGCAGCTTGGAAGACAGGGTAACTGAAGCTTTCTTT
TRBJ1-1	TRBV4-3	few	-	CASSQDRNTEAFF	TGCGCCAGCAGCCAGGACAGGAACACTGAAGCTTTCTTT
TRBJ1-2	TRBV30	-	-	CAWRDSGSLNYGYTF	TGTGCCTGGAGGGACTCCGGCAGCCTTAACTATGGCTACACCTTC
TRBJ2-6	TRBV28	once	-	CASSWRAGANVLTF	TGTGCCAGCAGTTGGAGGGCTGGGGCCAACGTCCTGACTTTC
TRBJ2-1	TRBV11-2	-	-	CASSPRYRTSYNEQFF	TGTGCCAGCAGCCCAAGGTACAGAACCTCCTACAATGAGCAGTTCTTC
TRBJ2-7	TRBV2	-	TRBD1	CASSDWTGASYEQYF	TGTGCCAGCAGTGACTGGACAGGGGCCTCCTACGAGCAGTACTTC
TRBJ2-3	TRBV11-2	few	TRBD2	CASSRDYSTDTQYF	TGTGCCAGCTCCCGGGACTACAGCACAGATACGCAGTATTTT
TRBJ1-2	TRBV5-5	once	-	CASSPGPDPYGYTF	TGTGCCAGCAGCCCCGGGCCAGACCCTTACGGCTACACCTTC
TRBJ2-3	TRBV6-7	once	TRBD1	CASSYSIRTGSTDTQYF	TGTGCCAGCAGTTACTCGATCAGGACAGGGAGCACAGATACGCAGTATTTT
TRBJ2-7	TRBV5-4	-	-	CASSLLYDQDLNEQYF	TGTGCCAGCAGCTTGCTTTATGACCAGGATCTCAACGAGCAGTACTTC
TRBJ2-7	TRBV2	many	-	CASKPGPTNYEQYF	TGTGCCAGCAAACCGGGACCCACCAACTACGAGCAGTACTTC
TRBJ2-3	TRBV21-1	-	-	CASSKAFWLAGGGTQYF	TGTGCCAGCAGCAAAGCTTTTTGGCTAGCGGGGGGAGGTACGCAGTATTTT
TRBJ2-5	TRBV19	-	-	CASSSVPEEETQYF	TGTGCCAGTAGTTCCGTTCCGGAGGAAGAGACCCAGTACTTC
TRBJ1-1	TRBV18	-	TRBD1	CASSPRSGTENTEAFF	TGTGCCAGCTCACCAAGATCCGGGACAGAGAACACTGAAGCTTTCTTT
TRBJ2-7	TRBV6-1	-	TRBD2	CASVGLQLVYEQYF	TGTGCCAGCGTGGGACTACAGTTAGTCTACGAGCAGTACTTC
TRBJ2-3	TRBV5-1	-	-	CASSLEPGVTQYF	TGCGCCAGCAGCTTGGAACCGGGAGTCACGCAGTATTTT
TRBJ2-7	TRBV27	few	TRBD1	CASSRGQGRQYF	TGTGCCAGCAGCCGAGGACAGGGGAGGCAGTACTTC